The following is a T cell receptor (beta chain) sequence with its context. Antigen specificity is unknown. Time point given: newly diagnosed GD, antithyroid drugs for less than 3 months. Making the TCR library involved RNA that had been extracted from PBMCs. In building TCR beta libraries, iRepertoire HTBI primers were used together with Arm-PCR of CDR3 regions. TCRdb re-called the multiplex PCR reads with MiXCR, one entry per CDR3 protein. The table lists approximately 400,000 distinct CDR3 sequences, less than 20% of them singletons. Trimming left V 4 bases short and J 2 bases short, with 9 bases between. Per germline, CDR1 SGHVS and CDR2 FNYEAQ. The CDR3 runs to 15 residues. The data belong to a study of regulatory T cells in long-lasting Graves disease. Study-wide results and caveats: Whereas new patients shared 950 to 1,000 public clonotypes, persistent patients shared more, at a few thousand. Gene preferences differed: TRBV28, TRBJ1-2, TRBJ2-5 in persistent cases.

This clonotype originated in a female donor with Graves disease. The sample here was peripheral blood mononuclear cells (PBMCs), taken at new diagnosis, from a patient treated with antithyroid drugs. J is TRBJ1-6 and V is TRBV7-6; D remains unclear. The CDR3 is CASSSRQTYNSPLHF. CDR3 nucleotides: TGTGCCAGCAGCTCTCGGCAAACCTATAATTCACCCCTCCACTTT. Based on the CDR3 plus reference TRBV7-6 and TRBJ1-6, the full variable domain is GAGVSQSPRYKVTKRGQDVALRCDPISGHVSLYWYRQALGQGPEFLTYFNYEAQQDKSGLPNDRFSAERPEGSISTLTIQRTEQRDSAMYRCASSSRQTYNSPLHFGNGTRLTVT.